What follows are 19 T cell receptor beta chains derived from one specimen sequenced in a study of control samples from healthy donors and cancer patients. TCRdb's copy holds only in-frame clones and misses some; the assay was immunoSEQ multiplex PCR. Among over 150,000 clones listed, 96% were seen once. The specimen was blood. The receptors originated from a woman aged 25 to 45 in good health.

This clone is a singleton in its sample. The genes are TRBV6-4 and TRBJ2-3, with a tentative D call TRBD2 (5 bases). Trimming cost V 0 bases and J 4 bases, with 8 bases left between them. Germline V lookup: CDR1 MRHNA, CDR2 SNTAGT. CDR3 length: 14 residues. As DNA, the CDR3 is TGTGCCAGCAGTGACTCCTCCGGGGCAGATACGCAGTATTTT. As protein: CASSDSSGADTQYF.

The chain employs TRBV19 and TRBJ2-5, with 10 nucleotides matching TRBD2. Germline values: CDR1 LNHDA, CDR2 SQIVND (reference sequence). The CDR3 is 15 amino acids. V shed 4 bases and J 2 bases; nucleotides not matched to a gene: 4. Here the CDR3 DNA reads TGTGCCAGTAGTACCGGACTAGCGGTACAAGAGACCCAGTACTTC. Translating gives CASSTGLAVQETQYF.

This clone was observed a few times. This sequence joins TRBV4-2 and TRBJ2-3; 8 nucleotides match TRBD2. The CDR3 covers 16 residues. Losses at the gene ends were 2 bases for V and 2 bases for J; bases not matched to a gene: 6. Germline CDR1 and CDR2: LGHNA and YNFKEQ. The chain's CDR3 is CASSQQTSADTDTQYF. The CDR3 DNA reads TGTGCCAGCAGCCAACAGACTAGCGCAGACACAGATACGCAGTATTTT.

The chain joins TRBV18 to TRBJ1-5, with TRBD1 as a possible D gene (5 bases). Germline V gives CDR1 KGHSH, CDR2 LQKENI. V was cut by 0 bases and J by 10 bases, with 7 bases left in between. There are 12 residues in the CDR3. The CDR3 nucleotides read TGTGCCAGCTCACCACCCCAGGGACCCCAGCATTTT. This gives the protein CASSPPQGPQHF.

This chain uses TRBV6-5 with TRBJ2-7, with 8 nucleotides matching TRBD1. Trimming cost V 3 bases and J 3 bases; bases outside gene matches: 7. Germline V gives CDR1 MNHEY, CDR2 SVGAGI. The CDR3 consists of 15 residues. CDR3 coding DNA: TGTGCCAGCAGTTATCAGTGGACAGGGAACTACGAGCAGTACTTC. This sequence encodes CASSYQWTGNYEQYF.

The CDR3, as DNA: TGTGCCAGCAGTGATTCAGGGGGCACTCAGCCCCAGCATTTT. This codes for CASSDSGGTQPQHF. This rearrangement joins TRBV2 to TRBJ1-5; 8 bases align to TRBD1. This CDR3 is 14 amino acids long. V lost 3 bases and J lost 6; bases outside the gene matches: 4. In germline, CDR1 is SNHLY, CDR2 FYNNEI.

This clone has just one count. The sample carries other DNA sequences with the same CDR3. The chain links TRBV4-2 to TRBJ1-2, with TRBD1 matching over 7 bases. V dropped 0 bases and J dropped 8; count of bases not matched to a gene: 15. Germline V gene lookup returns CDR1 LGHNA and CDR2 YNFKEQ. CDR3 length equals 17 residues. The CDR3 DNA reads TGTGCCAGCAGCCAAGACCTTCGGGACAGCCGCTCCTACGGCTACACCTTC. Its protein is CASSQDLRDSRSYGYTF.

This rearrangement joins TRBV10-3 to TRBJ2-2, with D possibly matching TRBD2 (6 bases). Trimming pared 6 bases from V and 0 bases from J, leaving 11 bases between. The CDR3 loop spans 15 amino acids. Germline CDR1 ENHRY, CDR2 SYGVKD. This chain's CDR3 is CAIRPGTSNTGELFF. The CDR3 coding sequence is TGTGCCATCAGACCCGGGACTTCGAACACCGGGGAGCTGTTTTTT.

J is TRBJ2-3 and V is TRBV7-9; D is possibly TRBD1 (5 bases). V was pared by 2 bases and J by 5 bases, with 11 bases between. This CDR3 is built from 14 residues. Germline V gene sequence: CDR1 SEHNR, CDR2 FQNEAQ (reference sequence). CDR3 sequence (DNA): TGTGCCAGCAGCTTATCGACAGCAGAAGATACGCAGTATTTT. Amino acid sequence: CASSLSTAEDTQYF.

The chain recombines TRBV12-3 or TRBV12-4 with TRBJ1-1; D unclear. Trimming took 1 base from V and 5 from J, leaving 8 bases between them. The CDR3 totals 13 residues. CDR3 protein: CASSLVGGTEAFF. CDR3 nucleotides: TGTGCCAGCAGTTTAGTAGGAGGAACTGAAGCTTTCTTT.

The chain employs TRBV28 and TRBJ2-1; no firm D call. Germline CDR1 is MDHEN and CDR2 is SYDVKM. V lost 4 bases, J lost 4 bases, and 17 bases lay in between. This CDR3 spans 16 amino acids. CDR3 amino acids: CASSSQISRRYNEQFF. In DNA form, the CDR3 reads TGTGCCAGCAGTTCCCAAATAAGTAGGCGGTACAATGAGCAGTTCTTC.

The chain employs TRBV27 and TRBJ2-2, with 8 bases that match TRBD2. CDR1 is MNHEY, CDR2 SMNVEV, per germline (reference sequence). The junction had 3 bases not matched to a gene; V was cut back by 5 bases and J by 1 base. The CDR3 loop spans 15 amino acids. CDR3 sequence (DNA): TGTGCCAGCAGTCCGAGCGGGAGGAACACCGGGGAGCTGTTTTTT. It yields the protein CASSPSGRNTGELFF.

The CDR3 region has the DNA TGTGCCAGCAGCGGGAGCTCCTACGAGCAGTACTTC. This translates into CASSGSSYEQYF. The V gene is TRBV7-9, the J gene TRBJ2-7; a weak D match, TRBD2 (5 bases). This CDR3 contains 12 residues. CDR1 is SEHNR and CDR2 is FQNEAQ in the germline V gene (reference sequence). V shed 5 bases and J shed 0 bases, with 5 bases lying between them.

This clone was seen just once. This chain joins TRBV7-3 and TRBJ1-6, with 8 bases fitting TRBD1. The V gene end was trimmed by 5 bases and the J gene end by 1 base; junction bases not matched to a gene: 19. The CDR3 runs 21 residues. Germline V gene lookup returns CDR1 SGHTA and CDR2 FQGTGA. The CDR3 here is CASSHPTGTGFCRSYNSPLHF. CDR3 coding DNA: TGTGCCAGCAGCCATCCAACCGGGACAGGTTTTTGTAGGTCCTATAATTCACCCCTCCACTTT.

The CDR3, as DNA: TGTGCCAGCAGCTTAACCAGCGGGAATCCCTACGAGCAGTACTTC. Protein product: CASSLTSGNPYEQYF. The chain employs TRBV7-9 and TRBJ2-7, with 7 bases aligning to TRBD2. Germline loops: CDR1 SEHNR, CDR2 FQNEAQ (reference sequence). V trimming: 2 bases; J trimming: 2 bases; junction bases outside the gene matches: 6. The CDR3 spans 15 residues.

This rearrangement joins TRBV2 to TRBJ1-1; 7 nucleotides match TRBD1. CDR1 and CDR2 (germline): SNHLY, FYNNEI. This CDR3 region has 13 residues. V was pared by 2 bases and J by 5 bases, with 2 bases of the junction left unmatched. The CDR3 nucleotides are TGTGCCAGCAGTGAACAGGGGGTTACTGAAGCTTTCTTT. Translation: CASSEQGVTEAFF.

The genes are TRBV5-1 and TRBJ2-7; D remains unclear. The V and J ends lost 0 bases and 3 bases respectively, with 7 bases between them. This CDR3 has 13 amino acids. Germline CDR1 is SGHRS and CDR2 is YFSETQ. In DNA, the CDR3 is TGCGCCAGCAGCTTGGGGGCCGGCTACGAGCAGTACTTC. As protein: CASSLGAGYEQYF. Full variable domain (missing parts from reference TRBV5-1 and TRBJ2-7): KAGVTQTPRYLIKTRGQQVTLSCSPISGHRSVSWYQQTPGQGLQFLFEYFSETQRNKGNFPGRFSGRQFSNSRSEMNVSTLELGDSALYLCASSLGAGYEQYFGPGTRLTVT.

The chain combines TRBV4-2 with TRBJ2-1; TRBD2 agrees at 7 bases. V lost 2 bases and J lost 5; bases outside the gene matches: 9. CDR3 length equals 16 residues. CDR1 is LGHNA, CDR2 YNFKEQ, per germline. The CDR3 DNA follows: TGTGCCAGCAGCCAACCCCTAGCTGGGGGGGACAATGAGCAGTTCTTC. This encodes CASSQPLAGGDNEQFF.

J is TRBJ2-7 and V is TRBV5-1; 7 positions match TRBD1. The V gene end was trimmed by 6 bases and the J gene end by 0 bases; junction bases not matched to a gene: 9. CDR3 length equals 15 residues. Germline lookup yields CDR1 SGHRS and CDR2 YFSETQ. CDR3 in amino acids: CASTTGTVHSYEQYF. In DNA form, the CDR3 reads TGCGCCAGCACAACCGGGACAGTGCACTCCTACGAGCAGTACTTC.